A selection of T cell receptor beta chains follows, all from one sample in a study of blood T cells in healthy people across ages. TCRdb passed the 5' RACE reads through MiXCR, listing each CDR3 protein once. This table holds fewer than 2,000,000 distinct CDR3 sequences, about two fifths found once. Sequenced material: blood. Receptors originate from a human donor in good health. CDR3s include the opening cysteine and the closing phenylalanine or tryptophan. The order of the fields is D gene, clone size, J gene, V gene, CDR3 protein, CDR3 DNA. The D gene is left open where the match is weak. Not every row has a clone size; where given, it reads once, few, many or a size class.

NA few TRBJ1-2 TRBV5-1 CASSFLPGQPNYGYTF TGCGCCAGCAGCTTCCTTCCGGGACAACCTAACTATGGCTACACCTTC
TRBD1 few TRBJ2-7 TRBV11-2 CASSLNRDSSYEQYF TGTGCCAGCAGCTTAAATCGGGACAGCTCCTACGAGCAGTACTTC
NA few TRBJ2-7 TRBV4-3 CASSQELGQLYEQYF TGCGCCAGCAGCCAAGAGTTAGGACAGCTATACGAGCAGTACTTC
TRBD2 few TRBJ2-7 TRBV7-9 CASSSSGGTSEQYF TGTGCCAGCAGTTCTAGCGGGGGGACGAGCGAGCAGTACTTC
NA NA TRBJ1-2 TRBV7-2 CASSPYRDWDSEGYTF TGTGCCAGCAGCCCATACAGGGATTGGGACTCGGAGGGCTACACCTTC
NA NA TRBJ2-7 TRBV5-1 CASSLAANRDEQYF TGCGCCAGCAGTTTGGCGGCCAATCGGGACGAGCAGTACTTC
TRBD1 NA TRBJ2-1 TRBV9 CASSSTPGTGVYNEQFF TGTGCCAGCAGCTCAACTCCCGGGACAGGGGTCTACAATGAGCAGTTCTTC
TRBD2 few TRBJ2-7 TRBV11-1 CASSPPTSGSYEQYF TGTGCCAGCAGCCCTCCGACTAGCGGTTCCTACGAGCAGTACTTC
NA NA TRBJ1-2 TRBV7-2 CASSSGTAMGGYTF TGTGCCAGCAGCTCCGGTACCGCAATGGGTGGCTACACCTTC
NA few TRBJ1-2 TRBV13 CASSLGGEMGGYTF TGTGCCAGCAGCTTAGGAGGGGAGATGGGAGGCTACACCTTC
NA many TRBJ1-2 TRBV7-2 CASSQTDSYGYTF TGTGCCAGCAGCCAAACGGACAGCTATGGCTACACCTTC
NA NA TRBJ1-5 TRBV20-1 CSAYSAGSNQPQHF TGCAGTGCGTACAGCGCGGGTAGCAATCAGCCCCAGCATTTT
NA NA TRBJ1-2 TRBV7-2 CASNNQAYGYTF TGTGCCAGCAACAATCAAGCCTATGGCTACACCTTC
NA NA TRBJ2-3 TRBV20-1 CSADQAGTDTQYF TGCAGTGCTGACCAAGCGGGCACAGATACGCAGTATTTT
NA NA TRBJ2-3 TRBV5-1 CAGQDYLDTQYF TGCGCCGGCCAGGACTATCTAGATACGCAGTATTTT
NA many TRBJ2-7 TRBV2 CASSRERASYEQYF TGTGCCAGCAGTCGAGAAAGGGCAAGCTACGAGCAGTACTTC
TRBD2 NA TRBJ2-1 TRBV4-3 CASSLASGGADNEQFF TGCGCCAGCAGCCTCGCTAGCGGGGGGGCCGACAATGAGCAGTTCTTC
NA NA TRBJ2-7 TRBV20-1 CSATDSGGSYEQYF TGCAGTGCAACAGACAGTGGGGGCTCCTACGAGCAGTACTTC
NA NA TRBJ2-3 TRBV20-1 CSASLWGTDTQYF TGCAGTGCTAGTTTGTGGGGAACAGATACGCAGTATTTT
NA many TRBJ1-2 TRBV20-1 CSARGRGNYGYTF TGCAGTGCTCGAGGACGGGGAAACTATGGCTACACCTTC
NA many TRBJ2-5 TRBV7-2 CASSLGADQETQYF TGTGCCAGCAGCTTAGGGGCGGATCAAGAGACCCAGTACTTC
NA NA TRBJ1-2 TRBV19 CASLSAGWGGYTF TGTGCCAGTCTATCGGCCGGCTGGGGTGGCTACACCTTC
NA few TRBJ1-2 TRBV4-3 CTSSQDPWNKPNYGYTF TGCACCAGCAGCCAAGATCCCTGGAACAAGCCTAACTATGGCTACACCTTC
NA NA TRBJ1-2 TRBV24-1 CATSQFGSYGYTF TGTGCCACCAGTCAATTCGGGAGCTATGGCTACACCTTC
NA many TRBJ2-5 TRBV20-1 CSASIGQQQETQYF TGCAGTGCTAGTATAGGACAGCAACAAGAGACCCAGTACTTC
TRBD1 once TRBJ1-2 TRBV28 CASSLLRDPQGGYTF TGTGCCAGCAGTTTGTTACGAGACCCACAGGGGGGCTACACCTTC
NA NA TRBJ2-2 TRBV6-5 CASSTYTGELFF TGTGCCAGCAGTACTTACACCGGGGAGCTGTTTTTT
TRBD1 NA TRBJ2-1 TRBV10-3 CAISNRDRGNSEQFF TGTGCCATCAGTAACCGGGACAGGGGGAATAGTGAGCAGTTCTTC
TRBD1 NA TRBJ2-3 TRBV7-2 CASSLWTGYSDTQYF TGTGCCAGCAGCTTATGGACAGGGTACTCAGATACGCAGTATTTT
NA NA TRBJ1-2 TRBV4-3 CASSPILYGTTRGYTF TGCGCCAGCAGTCCTATACTCTACGGCACTACTCGTGGCTACACCTTC
NA NA TRBJ2-4 TRBV11-2 CASSSRQGTEIQYF TGTGCCAGCAGCTCACGGCAGGGAACTGAAATTCAGTACTTC
TRBD2 NA TRBJ2-1 TRBV24-1 CATSDFGGGGPNEQFF TGTGCCACCAGTGATTTTGGGGGCGGGGGGCCCAATGAGCAGTTCTTC
TRBD2 NA TRBJ2-1 TRBV25-1 CASSEFVSSGVHEQFF TGTGCCAGCAGTGAATTTGTGTCTAGCGGGGTGCATGAGCAGTTCTTC
NA few TRBJ1-1 TRBV2 CASSDEVNTEAFF TGTGCCAGCAGTGACGAGGTAAACACTGAAGCTTTCTTT
NA few TRBJ2-3 TRBV29-1 CSFERWGPSTDTQYF TGCAGCTTCGAGCGTTGGGGCCCTAGCACAGATACGCAGTATTTT
TRBD2 NA TRBJ2-3 TRBV20-1 CSAPRGGLFSDTQYF TGCAGTGCTCCCCGGGGGGGCCTCTTCTCAGATACGCAGTATTTT
NA few TRBJ1-5 TRBV10-3 CAISESGSAAQHF TGTGCCATCAGTGAGTCCGGGTCGGCGGCCCAGCATTTT
NA NA TRBJ1-5 TRBV28 CASTPATYSNQPQHF TGTGCCAGCACCCCGGCGACCTATAGCAATCAGCCCCAGCATTTT
NA few TRBJ1-6 TRBV15 CATSRGRNSPLHF TGTGCCACCAGCAGAGGAAGAAATTCACCCCTCCACTTT
TRBD2 NA TRBJ2-1 TRBV12-3/TRBV12-4 CASSLLRGGFNEQFF TGTGCCAGCAGTTTACTTCGCGGGGGGTTCAATGAGCAGTTCTTC
TRBD2 few TRBJ2-1 TRBV29-1 CSSRGLAGISEQFF TGCAGCTCCCGGGGGCTAGCGGGGATCTCGGAGCAGTTCTTC
NA many TRBJ2-2 TRBV29-1 CSVRRGYQTGELFF TGCAGCGTTCGAAGGGGGTATCAGACCGGGGAGCTGTTTTTT
TRBD1 NA TRBJ2-2 TRBV19 CASSGGTGVYLPPTGELFF TGTGCCAGTAGTGGAGGGACAGGGGTCTACCTCCCTCCCACCGGGGAGCTGTTTTTT
NA few TRBJ1-2 TRBV29-1 CSVIQGNYGYTF TGCAGCGTAATACAGGGAAACTATGGCTACACCTTC
NA few TRBJ2-5 TRBV12-3/TRBV12-4 CASSDSGRGSYAGTQYF TGTGCCAGCAGTGATTCGGGCAGGGGAAGTTACGCGGGGACCCAGTACTTC
NA few TRBJ2-5 TRBV11-2 CASSTDDSETQYF TGTGCCAGCAGCACTGACGACAGCGAGACCCAGTACTTC
TRBD1 few TRBJ2-1 TRBV29-1 CSVPLYGTGGHNEQFF TGCAGCGTTCCCTTATACGGGACAGGGGGACACAATGAGCAGTTCTTC
NA few TRBJ1-2 TRBV27 CASSLSIAYGYTF TGTGCCAGCAGTTTATCAATCGCCTATGGCTACACCTTC
NA NA TRBJ1-5 TRBV6-2/TRBV6-3 CASVGGGRPFRNQPQHF TGTGCCAGCGTTGGAGGTGGCAGGCCCTTTCGCAATCAGCCCCAGCATTTT
TRBD1 NA TRBJ1-6 TRBV20-1 CSARVVRGPSPLHF TGCAGTGCTAGAGTCGTCAGGGGGCCTTCACCCCTCCACTTT
NA few TRBJ1-1 TRBV29-1 CSVDRQGDTEAFF TGCAGCGTTGATAGGCAGGGCGACACTGAAGCTTTCTTT
TRBD2 NA TRBJ2-1 TRBV7-2 CASSLARLAGAMDEQFF TGTGCCAGCAGCTTAGCGCGGCTAGCGGGGGCCATGGATGAGCAGTTCTTC
NA NA TRBJ2-5 TRBV5-1 CAGSFSFSWDGETQYF TGCGCCGGCAGCTTCTCGTTTTCTTGGGACGGGGAGACCCAGTACTTC
NA NA TRBJ2-7 TRBV27 CATASVYSYEQYF TGTGCCACCGCGTCAGTTTACTCCTACGAGCAGTACTTC
NA NA TRBJ1-2 TRBV10-3 CAISESIQGFNYGYTF TGTGCCATCAGTGAGTCGATTCAGGGATTTAACTATGGCTACACCTTC